Shown below are 30 T cell receptor beta chains from a single sample sequenced in a study of response to subunit inactivated influenza vaccine. One entry per CDR3 protein results from TCRdb running MiXCR on the RT-PCR reads. The sample has 630,000 or so distinct CDR3 sequences; about 15% are singletons. Sequenced material: PBMCs from blood, taken 12 days after vaccination. All receptors derive from a man in his forties or fifties who received an inactivated influenza vaccine.

In its sample, this clonotype was seen a few times. V gene TRBV28 combines with J gene TRBJ2-5; maybe TRBD1 (5 bases). CDR1 MDHEN and CDR2 SYDVKM come from the germline V gene. V was clipped by 8 bases and J by 0 bases, with 13 bases between them. There are 14 residues in the CDR3. The DNA of the CDR3 is TGTGCCAGCCTCCGTCAGGGCTACCAAGAGACCCAGTACTTC. The encoded protein is CASLRQGYQETQYF.

V gene TRBV19 combines with J gene TRBJ2-1, with 9 bases lining up with TRBD2. The CDR3 sequence is 15 residues long. V was pared by 10 bases and J by 8 bases, with 15 bases of the junction left unmatched. The V gene's germline CDR1 is LNHDA and CDR2 SQIVND (reference sequence). The DNA of the CDR3 is TGTGCCACTAAAAGAGGCACTAGCGGGTCCTATGAGCAGTTCTTC. It encodes CATKRGTSGSYEQFF.

This clonotype was seen a few times. This chain joins TRBV7-8 and TRBJ2-3; maybe TRBD2 (5 bases). Trimming left V 5 bases short and J 8 bases short, with 20 bases between. The CDR3 runs 15 residues. CDR1 and CDR2 (germline): SGHVS, FQNEAQ. The CDR3: CASSPWRAVSRTQYF. In nucleotides, the CDR3 is TGTGCCAGCAGCCCCTGGCGGGCCGTGTCCCGTACGCAGTATTTT.

This clonotype was seen at least ten times. The CDR3 spells CASSPDRSPYNEQFF. CDR3 nucleotide sequence: TGTGCCAGCAGTCCCGACAGGTCCCCGTACAATGAGCAGTTCTTC. This chain connects TRBV12-3 or TRBV12-4 to TRBJ2-1, with D perhaps TRBD1 (6 bases). V lost 5 bases and J lost 4, with 15 bases in between. The CDR3 has 15 residues.

This chain uses TRBV4-2 with TRBJ2-3; either TRBD1 or TRBD2 may fit D (6 bases each). The V and J ends lost 0 bases and 1 base respectively, with 14 bases between them. The CDR3 has 17 residues. Germline assignment: CDR1 LGHNA and CDR2 YNFKEQ. CDR3 loop: CASSQDNRASGTDTQYF. As DNA, the CDR3 is TGTGCCAGCAGCCAAGATAACAGGGCTAGCGGCACAGATACGCAGTATTTT.

The gene calls are TRBV6-5 and TRBJ2-7; 12 bases match TRBD2. V shed 4 bases, J shed 1 base, and the junction held 8 bases outside the gene matches. Germline assignment: CDR1 MNHEY and CDR2 SVGAGI. This CDR3 contains 17 residues. DNA for the CDR3: TGTGCCAGCAGTTTGACTAGCGGGAGTTCCCTTTCCTACGAGCAGTACTTC. It is translated as CASSLTSGSSLSYEQYF.

This clonotype was counted a few times. CDR3 coding DNA: TGCAGCGATAAAGGGGGCGAAGGCTACACCTTC. This sequence encodes CSDKGGEGYTF. The chain joins TRBV29-1 to TRBJ1-2; TRBD1 matches 7 bases. Trimming at V came to 7 bases and at J to 8 bases, leaving 7 bases not matched to a gene. Germline CDR1 SQVTM, CDR2 ANQGSEA. The CDR3 length is 11 residues.

There are many counts of this clonotype. The chain joins TRBV5-5 to TRBJ2-1; 10 bases align to TRBD1. This CDR3 contains 13 residues. J gave up 15 bases and V 3 bases, and 9 bases lay outside the gene matches. CDR1 and CDR2 (germline): SGHKS, YYEKEE (reference sequence). The CDR3 region is CASSSGQGRGGFF. CDR3 nucleotide sequence: TGTGCCAGCAGCTCGGGACAGGGGAGAGGCGGGTTCTTC.

The V gene is TRBV5-1, the J gene TRBJ2-7, with 10 bases identical to TRBD1. This CDR3 has 14 residues. The trim removed 4 bases at V and 5 bases at J, leaving 6 bases unmatched. Germline loops: CDR1 SGHRS, CDR2 YFSETQ. This CDR3 reads CASSTWTGGDEQYF. The CDR3 nucleotides read TGCGCCAGCAGCACCTGGACAGGGGGGGACGAGCAGTACTTC.

This clonotype was counted between two and nine times. The chain uses TRBV20-1 and TRBJ2-1; 12 nucleotides line up with TRBD2. V gave up 5 bases and J gave up 7 bases; unmatched junction bases: 6. The CDR3 has 14 amino acids. CDR1 DFQATT and CDR2 SNEGSKA come from the germline V gene (reference sequence). CDR3 sequence reads: CSAPGLAGPNEQFF. Here the CDR3 DNA reads TGCAGTGCTCCCGGACTAGCGGGGCCAAATGAGCAGTTCTTC.

CDR3 DNA sequence: TGTGCCACCAGTGATTTGTGGACAGAGAATGAGCAGTTCTTC. As protein: CATSDLWTENEQFF. The gene calls are TRBV24-1 and TRBJ2-1; D possibly corresponds to TRBD1 (6 bases). CDR1 is KGHDR and CDR2 is SFDVKD in the germline V gene. This CDR3 has 14 residues. V was shortened by 0 bases and J by 7 bases, with 9 bases between the two germline ends.

V is TRBV3-1 and J is TRBJ1-1; no definite D call. Germline CDR1 is LGHDT and CDR2 is YNNKEL (reference sequence). CDR3 size: 15 residues. With 1 base removed from V and 1 base from J, the gap between germline ends came to 10 bases. CDR3 nucleotide sequence: TGTGCCAGCAGCCAAGCCTTCAGACCGAACACTGAAGCTTTCTTT. Translating gives CASSQAFRPNTEAFF.

This clonotype was observed at least ten times. The V and J genes are TRBV12-3 or TRBV12-4 and TRBJ2-2; D uncertain. Trimming cost V 1 base and J 6 bases, with 9 bases left between them. The CDR3 has 14 residues. Here the CDR3 DNA reads TGTGCCAGCAGTTTAGGGAGTTTCTCCGGGGAGCTGTTTTTT. This codes for CASSLGSFSGELFF.

This clonotype was counted a few times. The V gene is TRBV6-2 or TRBV6-3, the J gene TRBJ1-5, with a weak D call TRBD1 (6 bases). Germline lookup yields CDR1 MNHEY and CDR2 SVGEGT. This CDR3 comprises 12 residues. Trimming cost V 4 bases and J 10 bases, with 11 bases left between them. For the CDR3, the DNA is TGTGCCAGCAGTTGGGAGACAGGTCCCCAGCATTTT. It encodes CASSWETGPQHF.

V is TRBV10-3 and J is TRBJ2-1; no firm D call. Trimming removed 6 bases from V and 0 bases from J, with 9 bases in between. This CDR3 region has 14 residues. Germline V gene data show CDR1 as ENHRY and CDR2 as SYGVKD. CDR3 residues: CAISVRDSYNEQFF. The CDR3 bases are TGTGCCATCAGCGTCCGCGACTCCTACAATGAGCAGTTCTTC.

This clonotype was recorded at least ten times. V gene TRBV5-1 combines with J gene TRBJ2-7, with D possibly TRBD2 on 5 matching bases. Germline V CDR1 and CDR2: SGHRS, YFSETQ. The V end was cut by 4 bases, the J end by 3 bases, with 17 bases between. The CDR3 is made up of 15 amino acids. CDR3 sequence: CASSPRVAQIYEQYF. The CDR3 DNA sequence: TGCGCCAGCAGCCCGCGGGTAGCACAAATCTACGAGCAGTACTTC.

This clonotype came up many times. V is TRBV27 and J is TRBJ2-5; 9 bases match TRBD2. CDR1 is MNHEY and CDR2 is SMNVEV in the germline V gene (reference sequence). The CDR3 runs 13 residues. V trimming: 5 bases; J trimming: 5 bases; junction bases outside the gene matches: 3. The CDR3 protein is CASSRTSAETQYF. CDR3 in DNA: TGTGCCAGCAGTCGGACTAGCGCGGAGACCCAGTACTTC.

The V call is TRBV7-2, the J call TRBJ1-1; 7 bases map to TRBD1. CDR3 length: 16 amino acids. The germline gives CDR1 SGHTA, CDR2 FQGNSA. V shed 5 bases, J shed 3 bases, and the junction held 12 bases outside the gene matches. CDR3 DNA sequence: TGTGCCAGCAGCCGGAACTCCCCCGGGACAGACACTGAAGCTTTCTTT. Translating it yields CASSRNSPGTDTEAFF.

There are many counts of this clonotype. This sequence joins TRBV12-3 or TRBV12-4 and TRBJ1-6; 9 bases map to TRBD1. The length of the CDR3 is 14 residues. Germline trimming cut 5 bases from V and 9 bases from J; bases unmatched to any gene: 5. The CDR3 bases are TGTGCCAGCAGTCCGGGACAGGGAGGTTCACCCCTCCACTTT. Amino acids: CASSPGQGGSPLHF.

This clonotype occurred many times. V and J are TRBV7-2 and TRBJ1-1; no firm D call. The CDR3 totals 11 residues. Germline V lookup: CDR1 SGHTA, CDR2 FQGNSA. The germline V and J ends were trimmed by 4 bases and 5 bases, with 5 bases remaining between them. In nucleotides, the CDR3 is TGTGCCAGCAGCTCCGGGACTGAAGCTTTCTTT. This encodes CASSSGTEAFF.

This sequence joins TRBV20-1 and TRBJ1-1; a possible D gene is TRBD1 (5 bases). In germline, CDR1 is DFQATT, CDR2 SNEGSKA (reference sequence). The germline V and J ends were trimmed by 3 bases and 5 bases, with 16 bases remaining between them. This CDR3 is built from 14 residues. CDR3 nucleotides: TGCAGTGCTAGGCGGGGGGGGGAAACGACTGAAGCTTTCTTT. Residues: CSARRGGETTEAFF.

To note about this clonotype: Compared with germline, one end of the junction differs, possibly owing to a read error. V and J are TRBV6-4 and TRBJ2-1; 9 nucleotides agree with TRBD2. Germline CDR1 MRHNA, CDR2 SNTAGT. The CDR3 consists of 19 residues. The CDR3 spells CARSSRFGGLAGHRNEQFF. The DNA for the CDR3 is TGTGCCCGCAGCTCCCGGTTCGGTGGGCTAGCGGGGCATCGTAATGAGCAGTTCTTC.

V usage is TRBV20-1 and J usage is TRBJ2-2; 7 bases fit TRBD2. With V trimmed by 5 bases and J by 6 bases, 9 bases remained unmatched. The CDR3 consists of 14 residues. The germline gives CDR1 DFQATT, CDR2 SNEGSKA (reference sequence). CDR3 in DNA: TGCAGTGCTTCCGGGACTAAAGGGGCCGGGGAGCTGTTTTTT. The encoded protein is CSASGTKGAGELFF.

This rearrangement joins TRBV3-1 to TRBJ2-3, with 7 bases fitting TRBD2. V lost 1 base and J lost 2; bases outside the gene matches: 6. CDR1 is LGHDT, CDR2 YNNKEL, per germline (reference sequence). This CDR3 has 16 amino acids. The CDR3 nucleotides are TGTGCCAGCAGCCAAGTGAGTAGGGACTACACAGATACGCAGTATTTT. Translation gives CASSQVSRDYTDTQYF.

This clonotype was observed a single time. The chain has TRBV29-1 and TRBJ2-7, with a tentative D call TRBD2 (5 bases). Between the trimmed V and J ends, which lost 3 bases and 6 bases, there was a span of 21 bases. CDR1 and CDR2 (germline): SQVTM, ANQGSEA. This CDR3 is 15 amino acids long. The CDR3 region has the DNA TGCAGCGTTGAGACGAGGGTACGGACTCCACGCGAGCAGTACTTC. Residues: CSVETRVRTPREQYF.

This chain joins TRBV5-1 and TRBJ2-3; D is possibly TRBD2 (8 bases). The CDR3 totals 15 residues. The ends were cut back, 4 bases at V and 6 bases at J, with 18 bases in the middle. Per germline, CDR1 SGHRS and CDR2 YFSETQ. The CDR3 sequence: CASSVQGREADTQYF. The CDR3 nucleotides read TGCGCCAGCAGCGTACAGGGGCGGGAGGCGGATACGCAGTATTTT.

This clonotype has a count of ten or more. At one end, the junction sequence differs from germline, possibly due to a read error. This chain connects TRBV2 to TRBJ1-2, with D unclear. This CDR3 spans 12 amino acids. The germline CDR1 and CDR2 sequences are SNHLY and FYNNEI. Here the CDR3 DNA reads TGTGCCAGCAGGGAAGTCGGGTATGGCTACACCTTC. Its protein is CASREVGYGYTF.

In this sample, this clonotype turned up many times. The genes are TRBV7-9 and TRBJ1-1; D call uncertain. The CDR3 runs to 13 residues. The ends were cut back, 0 bases at V and 4 bases at J, with 6 bases in the middle. In germline, CDR1 is SEHNR, CDR2 FQNEAQ (reference sequence). CDR3 loop: CASSLAAGTEAFF. CDR3 DNA sequence: TGTGCCAGCAGCTTAGCAGCCGGCACTGAAGCTTTCTTT.

By share of the sample, this clonotype is medium-sized. The chain recombines TRBV20-1 with TRBJ2-7; TRBD1 aligns across 7 bases. The junction had 5 bases not matched to a gene; V was cut back by 3 bases and J by 3 bases. The CDR3 spans 13 residues. Germline-derived CDR1 and CDR2 are DFQATT and SNEGSKA (reference sequence). The CDR3 region has the DNA TGCAGTGCTAGGGGGACAGCGGACTACGAGCAGTACTTC. Translated, it gives CSARGTADYEQYF.

The rearrangement joins TRBV5-1 to TRBJ2-5, with 12 positions matching TRBD2. V was pared by 4 bases and J by 5 bases, with 12 bases of the junction left unmatched. Germline V gene sequence: CDR1 SGHRS, CDR2 YFSETQ. The CDR3 has 17 residues. The CDR3 DNA reads TGCGCCAGCAGCCTGGGACTAGCGGGCCCTCAAGTGGAGACCCAGTACTTC. Translation gives CASSLGLAGPQVETQYF.